Listed here are 25 T cell receptor beta chains from one sample, sequenced in a study of radiotherapy plus CTLA-4 blockade in lung cancer. Assay: immunoSEQ multiplex PCR; the TCRdb copy retains only in-frame clones and omits some. The sample comprises about 62,000 clones, more than 70% of which are singletons, and about 3% rests with the top ten. Here the sequenced sample was peripheral blood, taken from a patient treated with radiotherapy plus ipilimumab. These receptors were obtained from a human donor with non-small cell lung cancer who had a complete response to radiotherapy plus ipilimumab.

The chain uses TRBV20-1 and TRBJ2-1; no firm D call. The CDR3 is 11 amino acids. V lost 5 bases, J lost 7 bases, and 9 bases lay in between. CDR1 is DFQATT, CDR2 SNEGSKA, per germline (reference sequence). CDR3 in amino acids: CSARARNEQFF. In DNA form, the CDR3 reads TGCAGTGCTCGTGCGCGGAATGAGCAGTTCTTC.

This chain joins TRBV7-2 and TRBJ1-3; TRBD1 is a possible D gene (6 bases). The CDR3 has 14 amino acids. Germline values: CDR1 SGHTA, CDR2 FQGNSA. Trimming removed 5 bases from V and 4 bases from J, with 12 bases in between. The CDR3 DNA reads as TGTGCCAGCAGCACACAGGGAACCGGAAACACCATATATTTT. Translated: CASSTQGTGNTIYF. The full variable domain, with the rest looked up from reference TRBV7-2 and TRBJ1-3, is GAGVSQSPSNKVTEKGKDVELRCDPISGHTALYWYRQSLGQGLEFLIYFQGNSAPDKSGLPSDRFSAERTGGSVSTLTIQRTQQEDSAVYLCASSTQGTGNTIYFGEGSWLTVV.

The chain is built from TRBV30 and TRBJ1-5; D might be TRBD1 (5 bases). CDR3 length equals 14 residues. Germline-derived CDR1 and CDR2 are GTSNPN and SVGIG (reference sequence). Trimming removed 6 bases at V and 0 bases at J, with 12 bases between. The DNA of the CDR3 is TGTGCCTGCTCGACAGTGTATAGCAATCAGCCCCAGCATTTT. Residues: CACSTVYSNQPQHF.

The rearrangement joins TRBV19 to TRBJ2-2, with unresolved D. CDR1 is LNHDA, CDR2 SQIVND, per germline (reference sequence). V was clipped by 4 bases and J by 2 bases, with 8 bases between them. The CDR3 has 14 amino acids. The CDR3 spells CASSTTTNTGELFF. For the CDR3, the DNA is TGTGCCAGTAGTACGACAACCAACACCGGGGAGCTGTTTTTT. Full variable domain (missing parts from reference TRBV19 and TRBJ2-2): DGGITQSPKYLFRKEGQNVTLSCEQNLNHDAMYWYRQDPGQGLRLIYYSQIVNDFQKGDIAEGYSVSREKKESFPLTVTSAQKNPTAFYLCASSTTTNTGELFFGEGSRLTVL.

In its sample, this clone was seen a few times. This sequence joins TRBV2 and TRBJ1-4; the match to TRBD1 covers 8 bases. CDR3 length: 12 residues. CDR1 and CDR2 from the germline V gene are SNHLY and FYNNEI. The J segment lost 11 bases and the V segment lost 5 bases, leaving 4 bases of the junction unmatched. CDR3: CASSRQGMKLFF. The CDR3 DNA reads TGTGCCAGCAGTCGACAGGGGATGAAACTGTTTTTT. Looking up the rest from reference TRBV2 and TRBJ1-4 gives the full variable domain: EPEVTQTPSHQVTQMGQEVILRCVPISNHLYFYWYRQILGQKVEFLVSFYNNEISEKSEIFDDQFSVERPDGSNFTLKIRSTKLEDSAMYFCASSRQGMKLFFGSGTQLSVL.

This CDR3 reads CASSYLEGQRANVLTF. The CDR3, as DNA: TGTGCCAGCAGTTACCTGGAGGGACAGAGAGCCAACGTCCTGACTTTC. The J gene is TRBJ2-6, the V gene TRBV6-5, with TRBD1 as a possible D gene (7 bases). CDR1 and CDR2 (germline): MNHEY, SVGAGI. The CDR3 has 16 residues. V dropped 2 bases and J dropped 7 bases, with 15 bases sitting between them.

This chain uses TRBV28 with TRBJ2-2; D unresolved. This CDR3 is built from 12 residues. V lost 7 bases and J lost 6, with 9 bases in between. Germline CDR1 is MDHEN and CDR2 is SYDVKM. This chain's CDR3 is CASTQAPGELFF. In nucleotides, the CDR3 is TGTGCCAGCACGCAGGCTCCCGGGGAGCTGTTTTTT.

The chain employs TRBV4-1 and TRBJ1-5; D gene unclear. V lost 0 bases and J 8 bases, leaving 14 bases between the germline ends. The CDR3 length is 15 residues. Germline values: CDR1 MGHRA, CDR2 YSYEKL. CDR3 region: CASSQEEATIKPQHF. CDR3 coding DNA: TGCGCCAGCAGCCAAGAAGAGGCCACGATTAAGCCCCAGCATTTT.

Here the CDR3 DNA reads TGTGCCAGCAGTGAATTTGGGACAACAGCCTACAATGAGCAGTTCTTC. Its protein product is CASSEFGTTAYNEQFF. This rearrangement joins TRBV6-4 to TRBJ2-1, with a tentative D call TRBD1 (6 bases). V lost 3 bases to trimming and J lost 2 bases, with 14 bases between them. CDR1 is MRHNA and CDR2 is SNTAGT in the germline V gene. This CDR3 has 16 residues.

The chain is built from TRBV5-1 and TRBJ1-1, with a possible D match to TRBD1 (6 bases). The V end was cut by 0 bases, the J end by 5 bases, with 8 bases between. CDR1 and CDR2 from the germline V gene are SGHRS and YFSETQ. The CDR3 has 13 amino acids. CDR3 sequence: CASSLEGGTEAFF. As DNA, the CDR3 is TGCGCCAGCAGCTTGGAGGGGGGGACTGAAGCTTTCTTT. The full variable domain, rest sourced from reference TRBV5-1 and TRBJ1-1, is KAGVTQTPRYLIKTRGQQVTLSCSPISGHRSVSWYQQTPGQGLQFLFEYFSETQRNKGNFPGRFSGRQFSNSRSEMNVSTLELGDSALYLCASSLEGGTEAFFGQGTRLTVV.

J is TRBJ2-7 and V is TRBV7-8; possibly TRBD1 for D (5 bases). The CDR3 covers 13 residues. The germline gives CDR1 SGHVS, CDR2 FQNEAQ. V was clipped by 4 bases and J by 3 bases, with 10 bases between them. CDR3 sequence (DNA): TGTGCCAGCAGCTCAGGGTCCATCTACGAGCAGTACTTC. Translated, it gives CASSSGSIYEQYF. Looking up the rest from reference TRBV7-8 and TRBJ2-7 gives the full variable domain: GAGVSQSPRYKVAKRGQDVALRCDPISGHVSLFWYQQALGQGPEFLTYFQNEAQLDKSGLPSDRFFAERPEGSVSTLKIQRTQQEDSAVYLCASSSGSIYEQYFGPGTRLTVT.

The chain employs TRBV10-3 and TRBJ2-7, with D possibly TRBD1 on 6 matching bases. There are 12 residues in the CDR3. Germline CDR1 ENHRY, CDR2 SYGVKD. Trimming stripped 5 bases from V and 6 bases from J, with 11 bases between. CDR3 DNA sequence: TGTGCCATCAGTATACAGGGTAGCGAGCAGTACTTC. Its translation is CAISIQGSEQYF.

V and J are TRBV5-1 and TRBJ1-4; TRBD1 aligns across 9 bases. The CDR3 runs to 17 residues. Germline V gene lookup returns CDR1 SGHRS and CDR2 YFSETQ. After removal of 4 bases from V and 4 bases from J, the junction contained 11 bases not matched to a gene. CDR3 sequence: CASSSGTGLRINEKLFF. The CDR3 bases are TGCGCCAGCAGCAGTGGGACAGGGCTTAGAATTAATGAAAAACTGTTTTTT.

The chain combines TRBV29-1 with TRBJ2-5, with unresolved D. The DNA end lines up better with TRBJ2-7; the J call may be wrong. The CDR3 loop spans 12 amino acids. Germline values: CDR1 SQVTM, CDR2 ANQGSEA. For the CDR3, the DNA is TGCAGCGTTGCGGTACAACACTACGAGCAGTACTTC. It yields the protein CSVAVQHYEQYF.

V is TRBV15 and J is TRBJ2-5; 14 bases agree with TRBD2. This CDR3 comprises 16 residues. With V trimmed by 5 bases and J by 5 bases, 7 bases remained unmatched. Looked up from germline, CDR1 is LNHNV and CDR2 is YYDKDF (reference sequence). The CDR3 DNA reads as TGTGCCACCAGCGCCAGACTAGCGGGAGGGGGGGAGACCCAGTACTTC. Its translation: CATSARLAGGGETQYF.

This clone was counted between two and nine times. The genes are TRBV10-3 and TRBJ2-3; a possible D gene is TRBD1 (5 bases). Trimming left V 6 bases short and J 4 bases short, with 11 bases between. In germline, CDR1 is ENHRY, CDR2 SYGVKD. This CDR3 spans 13 amino acids. This CDR3 reads CAISPGSADTQYF. The CDR3 bases are TGTGCCATCAGCCCAGGGTCTGCAGATACGCAGTATTTT.

The chain combines TRBV11-2 with TRBJ2-7; possible D gene TRBD1, 5 bases. Trimming cost V 5 bases and J 6 bases, with 14 bases left between them. The CDR3 has 13 amino acids. Germline loops: CDR1 SGHAT, CDR2 FQNNGV. In DNA form, the CDR3 reads TGTGCCAGCAGCCCAGGGTTACAAAGCGAGCAGTACTTC. Translation: CASSPGLQSEQYF.

This clone was observed once. The V and J genes are TRBV10-3 and TRBJ2-2, with 9 bases matching TRBD1. The V segment lost 4 bases and the J segment 3 bases; nucleotides outside the gene matches: 9. Germline loops: CDR1 ENHRY, CDR2 SYGVKD. The CDR3 totals 17 residues. CDR3 DNA: TGTGCCATCAGTGGGGTTTGGACAGGGGTGGACACCGGGGAGCTGTTTTTT. Amino acid sequence: CAISGVWTGVDTGELFF.

This sequence joins TRBV18 and TRBJ2-7; TRBD1 matches 7 bases. The junction had 4 bases not matched to a gene; V was cut back by 3 bases and J by 2 bases. Germline V lookup: CDR1 KGHSH, CDR2 LQKENI. This CDR3 is 14 amino acids long. Written as DNA, the CDR3 is TGTGCCAGCTCACCGGAGACAGGGCCCTACGAGCAGTACTTC. Its protein product is CASSPETGPYEQYF.

The chain couples TRBV28 to TRBJ2-1; 12 bases line up with TRBD2. CDR1 MDHEN and CDR2 SYDVKM come from the germline V gene. The J segment lost 2 bases and the V segment lost 4 bases, leaving 3 bases of the junction unmatched. The CDR3 consists of 16 residues. DNA for the CDR3: TGTGCCAGCAGTTCACGACTAGCGGGGGCCTACAATGAGCAGTTCTTC. This translates into CASSSRLAGAYNEQFF.

Note on this clone: The sample has other DNA sequences that encode this CDR3 too. The chain employs TRBV6-5 and TRBJ2-1, with 8 bases that match TRBD1. The CDR3 has 13 amino acids. Germline CDR1 is MNHEY and CDR2 is SVGAGI. V trimming: 9 bases; J trimming: 2 bases; junction bases outside the gene matches: 3. The chain's CDR3 is CASRQGPYNEQFF. The CDR3 DNA reads TGTGCCAGTAGACAGGGGCCCTACAATGAGCAGTTCTTC.

The chain joins TRBV7-2 to TRBJ1-2; tentatively, D is TRBD1 (5 bases). The length of the CDR3 is 15 residues. Trimming took off 2 bases at V and 13 bases at J, with 23 bases between the two ends. Germline V gives CDR1 SGHTA, CDR2 FQGNSA. CDR3 sequence reads: CASSLWGGLWGRPTF. The DNA of the CDR3 is TGTGCCAGCAGCTTATGGGGAGGGCTTTGGGGCAGGCCCACCTTC.

Comments on this clone: A read error may account for a junction end that differs from germline. Other DNA sequences in this sample translate to the same CDR3. This chain links TRBV19 with TRBJ1-6; D perhaps matches TRBD1 (6 bases). Germline CDR1 reads LNHDA; CDR2 reads SQIVND (reference sequence). The CDR3 is 15 residues long. The CDR3 loop is CASNPGTTYNSPLHF. CDR3 DNA sequence: TGTGCCAGTAACCCCGGGACAACCTATAATTCCCCCCTCCACTTT. Together with reference TRBV19 and TRBJ1-6, the CDR3 gives the full variable domain: DGGITQSPKYLFRKEGQNVTLSCEQNLNHDAMYWYRQDPGQGLRLIYYSQIVNDFQKGDIAEGYSVSREKKESFPLTVTSAQKNPTAFYLCASNPGTTYNSPLHFGNGTRLTVT.

This clone was observed once. V usage is TRBV27 and J usage is TRBJ2-1; 9 bases align to TRBD2. The length of the CDR3 is 18 residues. The germline gives CDR1 MNHEY, CDR2 SMNVEV (reference sequence). V trimming: 3 bases; J trimming: 6 bases; junction bases outside the gene matches: 15. DNA for the CDR3: TGTGCCAGCAGTTTTCGTCCAATTATAGCGGGGGAGAGCAATGAGCAGTTCTTC. Translating it yields CASSFRPIIAGESNEQFF.

J is TRBJ2-7 and V is TRBV28; D is perhaps TRBD2 (5 bases). The CDR3 is 15 amino acids. Germline lookup yields CDR1 MDHEN and CDR2 SYDVKM. V lost 5 bases and J 3 bases, leaving 17 bases between the germline ends. Here the CDR3 reads CASSPPPGLIYEQYF. Written as DNA, the CDR3 is TGTGCCAGCAGTCCCCCCCCCGGACTGATCTACGAGCAGTACTTC.